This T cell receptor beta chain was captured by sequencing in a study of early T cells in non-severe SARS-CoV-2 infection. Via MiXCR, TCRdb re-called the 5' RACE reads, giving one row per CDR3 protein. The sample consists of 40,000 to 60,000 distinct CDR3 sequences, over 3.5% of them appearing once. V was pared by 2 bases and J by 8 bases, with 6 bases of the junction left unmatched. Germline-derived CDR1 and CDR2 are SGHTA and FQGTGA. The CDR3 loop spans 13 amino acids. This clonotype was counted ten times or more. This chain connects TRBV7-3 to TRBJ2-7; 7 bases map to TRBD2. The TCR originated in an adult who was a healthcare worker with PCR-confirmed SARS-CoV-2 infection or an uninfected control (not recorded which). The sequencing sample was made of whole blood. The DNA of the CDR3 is TGTGCCAGCAGCTTAGCGGGGGAGGACAAGCAGTACTTC. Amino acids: CASSLAGEDKQYF.